The T cell receptor (beta chain) described here comes from a study of blood T cells in healthy people across ages. Germline CDR1 SGHRS, CDR2 YFSETQ. This CDR3 is built from 16 residues. V lost 4 bases and J lost 2, with 15 bases in between. Study-wide results and caveats: Estimated diversity, derived from one million T cells, was regarded as an underestimate.

As for this clonotype: Its antigen is currently unknown.

Then a second PCR, running roughly 7 to 11 cycles, was carried out with a sample-barcoded 5' primer and a J-beta primer mix. TCRdb fed the 5' RACE reads into MiXCR, producing one record per CDR3 protein. The sample contains about 1.5 million distinct CDR3 sequences, 35% to 45% of which appear only once. This sequence was found in a woman under 30 in good health. The sequenced sample was blood. J is TRBJ2-2 and V is TRBV5-1, with D perhaps TRBD1 or TRBD2 (5 bases each). This chain's CDR3 is CASSLRDDTNTGELFF. CDR3 nucleotide sequence: TGCGCCAGCAGCCTCCGGGACGACACCAACACCGGGGAGCTGTTTTTT. The full variable domain, with the rest looked up from reference TRBV5-1 and TRBJ2-2, is KAGVTQTPRYLIKTRGQQVTLSCSPISGHRSVSWYQQTPGQGLQFLFEYFSETQRNKGNFPGRFSGRQFSNSRSEMNVSTLELGDSALYLCASSLRDDTNTGELFFGEGSRLTVL.